Listed here are 27 T cell receptor beta chains from one sample, sequenced in a study of T cell responses to AZD1222 COVID-19 vaccine. The protocol was immunoSEQ multiplex PCR, while the TCRdb copy is restricted to in-frame clones and leaves out a portion. Among 150,000 or so clones listed, around nine tenths were seen once. Source: peripheral blood, taken on day 0 of AZD1222 vaccination. The receptor source for this set is an adult in good health.

This clone has only a few counts. The DNA for the CDR3 is TGTGCCAGCAGCCAAGATGGGAATCGGCCTAAATATTTT. Translated: CASSQDGNRPKYF. The chain uses TRBV14 and TRBJ1-3; D is unclear. Germline CDR1 reads SGHDN; CDR2 reads FVKESK. This CDR3 spans 13 amino acids. The V and J ends lost 0 bases and 15 bases respectively, with 15 bases between them. The full variable domain, completed using reference TRBV14 and TRBJ1-3, is EAGVTQFPSHSVIEKGQTVTLRCDPISGHDNLYWYRRVMGKEIKFLLHFVKESKQDESGMPNNRFLAERTGGTYSTLKVQPAELEDSGVYFCASSQDGNRPKYFGEGSWLTVV.

The chain couples TRBV19 to TRBJ1-1; 7 nucleotides agree with TRBD1. Trimming cost V 8 bases and J 3 bases; bases outside gene matches: 6. CDR1 is LNHDA, CDR2 SQIVND, per germline (reference sequence). The length of the CDR3 is 13 residues. The CDR3 reads CASSGQRDTEAFF. DNA of the CDR3: TGTGCCAGTTCGGGACAGCGGGACACTGAAGCTTTCTTT.

This clone has more than one count but fewer than ten. The CDR3 loop is CASSLDSGGLYEQYF. DNA of the CDR3: TGCGCCAGCAGCTTGGACAGCGGCGGTCTATACGAGCAGTACTTC. The chain couples TRBV5-1 to TRBJ2-7; possible D gene TRBD2, 5 bases. CDR3 length equals 15 residues. Trimming removed 0 bases at V and 4 bases at J, with 14 bases between. CDR1 is SGHRS and CDR2 is YFSETQ in the germline V gene.

The chain employs TRBV27 and TRBJ1-4; no firm D call. The CDR3 length is 13 residues. Trimming left V 4 bases short and J 6 bases short, with 9 bases between. Germline CDR1 MNHEY, CDR2 SMNVEV (reference sequence). CDR3 residues: CASSWRADEKLFF. Written as DNA, the CDR3 is TGTGCCAGCAGTTGGAGGGCCGATGAAAAACTGTTTTTT.

This clone was counted only a few times. V gene TRBV3-1 (or the pseudogene TRBV3-2) combines with J gene TRBJ1-5; TRBD1 aligns across 7 bases. V trimming: 3 bases; J trimming: 3 bases; junction bases outside the gene matches: 11. This CDR3 has 17 residues. Looked up from germline, CDR1 is LGHDT and CDR2 is YNNKEL (reference sequence). CDR3 sequence: CASSHYGHRGLNQPQHF. The CDR3, as DNA: TGTGCCAGCAGCCACTACGGACATAGGGGGCTCAATCAGCCCCAGCATTTT.

V usage is TRBV29-1 and J usage is TRBJ1-1, with a weak D call TRBD1 (5 bases). The germline CDR1 and CDR2 sequences are SQVTM and ANQGSEA. CDR3 length equals 15 residues. V gave up 7 bases and J gave up 7 bases, with 25 bases separating them. CDR3: CSGRGLGQGGGEAFF. CDR3 nucleotide sequence: TGCAGCGGGCGGGGCTTGGGGCAGGGCGGAGGTGAAGCTTTCTTT.

The V gene is TRBV7-6, the J gene TRBJ1-6; TRBD1 matches at 8 bases. Germline CDR1 is SGHVS and CDR2 is FNYEAQ. This CDR3 is built from 16 residues. V dropped 5 bases and J dropped 10; count of bases not matched to a gene: 13. The CDR3 reads CASSLGQGGSGSPLHF. The CDR3 nucleotides read TGTGCCAGCAGCCTAGGACAGGGAGGATCGGGATCACCCCTCCACTTT.

This sequence joins TRBV20-1 and TRBJ2-7; no definite D call. CDR3 length: 13 residues. Germline assignment: CDR1 DFQATT and CDR2 SNEGSKA (reference sequence). The germline V and J ends were trimmed by 3 bases and 0 bases, with 9 bases remaining between them. CDR3 coding DNA: TGCAGTGCTAGTTGGCGGAGCTCCTACGAGCAGTACTTC. It yields the protein CSASWRSSYEQYF.

The gene calls are TRBV27 and TRBJ1-4; 9 bases match TRBD1. V lost 5 bases to trimming and J lost 7 bases; unmatched junction nucleotides: 20. The CDR3 has 19 residues. Germline V lookup: CDR1 MNHEY, CDR2 SMNVEV (reference sequence). CDR3 amino acids: CASSATGGALSRRIEKLFF. In DNA form, the CDR3 reads TGTGCCAGCAGTGCCACAGGGGGCGCCTTGTCTCGACGAATTGAAAAACTGTTTTTT.

V gene TRBV27 combines with J gene TRBJ1-2, with 7 nucleotides matching TRBD1. Looked up from germline, CDR1 is MNHEY and CDR2 is SMNVEV (reference sequence). There are 14 residues in the CDR3. V was clipped by 2 bases and J by 4 bases; unmatched bases: 4. In nucleotides, the CDR3 is TGTGCCAGCAGTTTAGGAGGGACAGTCTATGGCTACACCTTC. Translating it yields CASSLGGTVYGYTF.

The chain recombines TRBV5-6 with TRBJ1-1; D remains ambiguous. CDR1 is SGHDT, CDR2 YYEEEE, per germline. V gave up 0 bases and J gave up 8 bases, with 11 bases separating them. This CDR3 has 13 residues. CDR3 protein: CASSLGQAHEAFF. The DNA for the CDR3 is TGTGCCAGCAGCTTGGGGCAGGCCCACGAAGCTTTCTTT.

This rearrangement joins TRBV11-3 to TRBJ2-7, with 8 bases lining up with TRBD2. Trimming cost V 7 bases and J 7 bases; bases outside gene matches: 9. CDR3 size: 13 residues. Per the germline V gene, CDR1 is SGHNT and CDR2 is YENEEA. The CDR3 region is CASKAGEGLEQYF. DNA of the CDR3: TGTGCCAGCAAAGCGGGAGAAGGTTTAGAGCAGTACTTC. Supplemented by reference TRBV11-3 and TRBJ2-7, the full variable domain reads EAGVVQSPRYKIIEKKQPVAFWCNPISGHNTLYWYLQNLGQGPELLIRYENEEAVDDSQLPKDRFSAERLKGVDSTLKIQPAELGDSAVYLCASKAGEGLEQYFGPGTRLTVT.

This chain uses TRBV5-1 with TRBJ2-7; maybe TRBD2 (6 bases). Germline V gene lookup returns CDR1 SGHRS and CDR2 YFSETQ. The CDR3 sequence is 15 residues long. V lost 0 bases to trimming and J lost 2 bases, with 12 bases between them. This CDR3 is CASSLGPGVAYEQYF. CDR3 nucleotide sequence: TGCGCCAGCAGCTTGGGGCCGGGAGTAGCCTACGAGCAGTACTTC.

The genes are TRBV7-2 and TRBJ2-2; D is possibly TRBD2 (5 bases). V was cut by 5 bases and J by 7 bases, with 17 bases left in between. The CDR3 is 15 residues long. Germline CDR1 is SGHTA and CDR2 is FQGNSA. The CDR3 region is CASSPHPGNDGELFF. As DNA, the CDR3 is TGTGCCAGCAGCCCCCACCCGGGGAACGACGGGGAGCTGTTTTTT.

The chain joins TRBV3-1 (or the pseudogene TRBV3-2) to TRBJ2-3; 8 positions agree with TRBD1. This CDR3 spans 15 amino acids. The V segment lost 2 bases and the J segment 4 bases; nucleotides outside the gene matches: 5. CDR1 is LGHDT, CDR2 YNNKEL, per germline (reference sequence). DNA for the CDR3: TGTGCCAGCAGCCAACATGGACAGGGCGCAGATACGCAGTATTTT. The encoded protein is CASSQHGQGADTQYF.

This clone has just one count. The CDR3 DNA is TGTGCCAGCAGTTTATATGGGAGCATGCGCGAGCAGTACTTC. Its translation: CASSLYGSMREQYF. The rearrangement uses TRBV28 and TRBJ2-7; tentative D call: TRBD2 (5 bases). This CDR3 spans 14 amino acids. The germline CDR1 and CDR2 sequences are MDHEN and SYDVKM. V was pared by 1 base and J by 6 bases, with 13 bases between.

J is TRBJ1-1 and V is TRBV5-6; D unclear. V was trimmed by 4 bases and J by 1 base, leaving 8 bases between them. The CDR3 runs to 13 residues. The germline V gene encodes CDR1 SGHDT and CDR2 YYEEEE. CDR3 nucleotides: TGTGCCAGCAGCCCGGGTTCGAACACTGAAGCTTTCTTT. Protein product: CASSPGSNTEAFF. The full variable domain, in which reference TRBV5-6 and TRBJ1-1 provide the parts outside the CDR3, is DAGVTQSPTHLIKTRGQQVTLRCSPKSGHDTVSWYQQALGQGPQFIFQYYEEEERQRGNFPDRFSGHQFPNYSSELNVNALLLGDSALYLCASSPGSNTEAFFGQGTRLTVV.

In DNA, the CDR3 is TGCGCCAGCAGCCAAGCCCGGGGGGATACGCAGTATTTT. Translating it yields CASSQARGDTQYF. The V call is TRBV4-3, the J call TRBJ2-3, with a possible D match to TRBD2 (6 bases). Trimming pared 1 base from V and 6 bases from J, leaving 8 bases between. The CDR3 length is 13 residues. The germline V gene encodes CDR1 LGHNA and CDR2 YSLEER.

The chain recombines TRBV7-6 with TRBJ2-1; 14 bases align to TRBD2. This CDR3 region has 20 residues. V gave up 6 bases and J gave up 8 bases; unmatched junction bases: 21. Germline assignment: CDR1 SGHVS and CDR2 FNYEAQ. The CDR3 DNA is TGTGCCAGCAGTACTGAAGACAGGTCGGGACTAGCGGGAGTACGCGATGAGCAGTTCTTC. Residues: CASSTEDRSGLAGVRDEQFF.

The V gene is TRBV5-4, the J gene TRBJ2-7, with D perhaps TRBD1 or TRBD2 (5 bases each). In germline, CDR1 is SGHNT, CDR2 YYREEE (reference sequence). V lost 0 bases and J lost 7, with 14 bases in between. The CDR3 runs to 14 residues. The CDR3: CASSLGAIGEEQYF. In nucleotides, the CDR3 is TGTGCCAGCAGCTTGGGGGCCATAGGGGAGGAGCAGTACTTC.

The CDR3 loop is CASSLIDTGELFF. In nucleotides, the CDR3 is TGCGCCAGCAGTCTCATTGACACCGGGGAGCTGTTTTTT. The rearrangement uses TRBV10-1 and TRBJ2-2; D gene ambiguous. Germline V gene sequence: CDR1 WNHNN, CDR2 SYGVQD (reference sequence). V was pared by 5 bases and J by 3 bases, with 7 bases between. This CDR3 region has 13 residues.

The chain has TRBV28 and TRBJ1-3; D remains unclear. CDR3 size: 11 residues. The germline V and J ends were trimmed by 7 bases and 1 base, with 2 bases remaining between them. Germline V gene data show CDR1 as MDHEN and CDR2 as SYDVKM. CDR3 residues: CASTSGNTIYF. DNA for the CDR3: TGTGCCAGCACTTCTGGAAACACCATATATTTT.

This rearrangement joins TRBV29-1 to TRBJ1-2; TRBD1 matches at 9 bases. With V trimmed by 1 base and J by 2 bases, 5 bases remained unmatched. The CDR3 is 15 amino acids. Germline values: CDR1 SQVTM, CDR2 ANQGSEA. The CDR3 spells CSVEASGTGNYGYTF. CDR3 DNA sequence: TGCAGCGTTGAAGCCTCCGGGACAGGGAACTATGGCTACACCTTC. The full variable domain, in which reference TRBV29-1 and TRBJ1-2 provide the parts outside the CDR3, is SAVISQKPSRDICQRGTSLTIQCQVDSQVTMMFWYRQQPGQSLTLIATANQGSEATYESGFVIDKFPISRPNLTFSTLTVSNMSPEDSSIYLCSVEASGTGNYGYTFGSGTRLTVV.

V is TRBV25-1 and J is TRBJ1-1; 7 bases fit TRBD1. CDR1 and CDR2 (germline): MGHDK, SYGVNS. The ends lost 4 bases at V and 6 bases at J; junction bases unmatched: 5. The CDR3 totals 13 residues. The CDR3 DNA follows: TGTGCCAGCAGTGTCCAGGGGGTAGCTGAAGCTTTCTTT. It is translated as CASSVQGVAEAFF.

The chain combines TRBV7-8 with TRBJ1-6; weak D call: TRBD1 (6 bases). V lost 1 base, J lost 10 bases, and 14 bases lay in between. Germline CDR1 reads SGHVS; CDR2 reads FQNEAQ. The CDR3 loop spans 15 amino acids. Here the CDR3 reads CASSLVGGGGSPLHF. In DNA form, the CDR3 reads TGTGCCAGCAGCTTAGTAGGGGGAGGAGGGTCACCCCTCCACTTT.

The J gene is TRBJ1-1, the V gene TRBV5-1; D not resolved. V gave up 1 base and J gave up 2 bases, with 6 bases separating them. Per germline, CDR1 SGHRS and CDR2 YFSETQ. This CDR3 spans 13 amino acids. CDR3 DNA: TGCGCCAGCAGCTTGAATCTTAACACTGAAGCTTTCTTT. Amino acids: CASSLNLNTEAFF. Together with reference TRBV5-1 and TRBJ1-1, the CDR3 gives the full variable domain: KAGVTQTPRYLIKTRGQQVTLSCSPISGHRSVSWYQQTPGQGLQFLFEYFSETQRNKGNFPGRFSGRQFSNSRSEMNVSTLELGDSALYLCASSLNLNTEAFFGQGTRLTVV.

The V call is TRBV21-1, the J call TRBJ2-6; the table assigns TRBD2, which was not confirmed against the DNA. TRBV21-1 has pseudogene status. CDR3 length equals 17 residues. Here the CDR3 reads CASSTRSGGTGANVLTF. The DNA of the CDR3 is TGTGCCAGCAGCACTAGATCGGGAGGGACCGGGGCCAACGTCCTGACTTTC.